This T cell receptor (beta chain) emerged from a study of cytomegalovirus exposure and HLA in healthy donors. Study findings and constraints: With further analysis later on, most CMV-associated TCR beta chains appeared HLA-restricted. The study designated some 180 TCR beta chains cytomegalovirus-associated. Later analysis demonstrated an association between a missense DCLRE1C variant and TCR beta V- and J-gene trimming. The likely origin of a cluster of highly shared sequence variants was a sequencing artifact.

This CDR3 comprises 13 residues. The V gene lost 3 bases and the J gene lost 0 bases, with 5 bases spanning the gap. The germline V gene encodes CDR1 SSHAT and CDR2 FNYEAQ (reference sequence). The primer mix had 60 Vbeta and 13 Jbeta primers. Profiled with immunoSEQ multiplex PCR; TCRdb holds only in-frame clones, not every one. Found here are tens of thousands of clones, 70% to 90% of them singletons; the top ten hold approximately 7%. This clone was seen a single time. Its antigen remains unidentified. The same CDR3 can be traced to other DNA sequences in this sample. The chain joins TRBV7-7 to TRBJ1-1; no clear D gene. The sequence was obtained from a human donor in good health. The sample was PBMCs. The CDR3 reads CASSFRLNTEAFF. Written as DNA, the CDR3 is TGTGCCAGCAGCTTCAGGTTGAACACTGAAGCTTTCTTT.